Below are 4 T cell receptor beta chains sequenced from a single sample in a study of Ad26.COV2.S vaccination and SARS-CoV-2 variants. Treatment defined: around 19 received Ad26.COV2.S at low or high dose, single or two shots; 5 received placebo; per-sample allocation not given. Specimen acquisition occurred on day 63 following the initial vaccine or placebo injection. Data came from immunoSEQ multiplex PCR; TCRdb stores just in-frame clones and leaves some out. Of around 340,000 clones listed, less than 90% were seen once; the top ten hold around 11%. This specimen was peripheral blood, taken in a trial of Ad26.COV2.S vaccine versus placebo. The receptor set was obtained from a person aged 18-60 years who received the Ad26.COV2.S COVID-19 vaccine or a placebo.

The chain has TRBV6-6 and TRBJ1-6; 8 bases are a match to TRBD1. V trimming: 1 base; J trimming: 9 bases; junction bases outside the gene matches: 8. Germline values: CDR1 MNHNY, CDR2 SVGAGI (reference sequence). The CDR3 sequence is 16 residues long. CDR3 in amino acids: CASSYLPDRGGSPLHF. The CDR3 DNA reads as TGTGCCAGCAGTTACTTACCCGACAGGGGAGGTTCACCCCTCCACTTT.

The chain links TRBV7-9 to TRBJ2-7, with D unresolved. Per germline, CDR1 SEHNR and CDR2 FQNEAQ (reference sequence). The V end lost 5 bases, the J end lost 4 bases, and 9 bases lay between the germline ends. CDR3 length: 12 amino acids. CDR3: CASSPDGYEQYF. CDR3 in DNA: TGTGCCAGCAGCCCGGACGGATACGAGCAGTACTTC.

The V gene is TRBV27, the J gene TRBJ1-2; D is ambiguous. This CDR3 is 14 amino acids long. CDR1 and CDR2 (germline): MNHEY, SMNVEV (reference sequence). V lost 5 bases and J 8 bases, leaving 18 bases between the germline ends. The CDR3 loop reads CASSGLRQLGGYTF. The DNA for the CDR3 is TGTGCCAGCAGTGGTCTGCGACAACTCGGGGGCTACACCTTC.

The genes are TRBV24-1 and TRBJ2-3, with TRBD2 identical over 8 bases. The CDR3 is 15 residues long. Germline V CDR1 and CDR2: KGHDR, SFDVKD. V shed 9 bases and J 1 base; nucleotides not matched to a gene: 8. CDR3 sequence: CATSLRGGGTDTQYF. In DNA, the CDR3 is TGTGCCACCTCGCTCCGGGGGGGCGGCACAGATACGCAGTATTTT.